This entry lists 25 T cell receptor beta chains sequenced from one sample in a study of blood T cell repertoires in COVID-19. Sequencing was performed with immunoSEQ multiplex PCR; in TCRdb, only in-frame clones are kept and a portion is missing. The sample carries 250,000 to 300,000 clones, around 89% recorded once. Sequenced material: PBMCs or T cells enriched from blood (not recorded which). These receptors came from a middle-aged man who had recovered from COVID-19.

The rearrangement links TRBV6-1 to TRBJ1-2, with TRBD1 identical over 8 bases. V trimming: 3 bases; J trimming: 4 bases; junction bases outside the gene matches: 4. Germline assignment: CDR1 MNHNS and CDR2 SASEGT. This CDR3 is 14 amino acids long. The CDR3 coding sequence is TGTGCCAGCAGTGAGACTCAGGGGGCCTATGGCTACACCTTC. It is translated as CASSETQGAYGYTF.

Worth noting for this clone: At one end the junction does not follow the germline gene, possibly because of a read error. This chain connects TRBV7-7 to TRBJ2-5; 11 bases agree with TRBD1. Germline CDR1 SSHAT, CDR2 FNYEAQ (reference sequence). The CDR3 covers 16 residues. CDR3 sequence (DNA): TGTGCTAGCAGCTTTAGACCGGGACAGGGGGAAGAGACCCAGTACTTC. Translation: CASSFRPGQGEETQYF. The full variable domain, rest sourced from reference TRBV7-7 and TRBJ2-5, is GAGVSQSPRYKVTKRGQDVTLRCDPISSHATLYWYQQALGQGPEFLTYFNYEAQPDKSGLPSDRFSAERPEGSISTLTIQRTEQRDSAMYRCASSFRPGQGEETQYFGPGTRLLVL.

In DNA, the CDR3 is TGTGCCAGCAGTTTCGGGGGTTTGGGCACTGAAGCTTTCTTT. Protein sequence: CASSFGGLGTEAFF. J is TRBJ1-1 and V is TRBV27; D is perhaps TRBD1 (5 bases). Trimming left V 3 bases short and J 4 bases short, with 12 bases between. This CDR3 is 14 amino acids long. Germline V gives CDR1 MNHEY, CDR2 SMNVEV (reference sequence).

V is TRBV18 and J is TRBJ1-3; 7 nucleotides line up with TRBD1. V was pared by 6 bases and J by 0 bases, with 8 bases of the junction left unmatched. The CDR3 runs 16 residues. Germline V gives CDR1 KGHSH, CDR2 LQKENI. DNA for the CDR3: TGTGCCAGCTCCCCTATGGGACAGAGCTCTGGAAACACCATATATTTT. As protein: CASSPMGQSSGNTIYF. Together with reference TRBV18 and TRBJ1-3, the CDR3 gives the full variable domain: NAGVMQNPRHLVRRRGQEARLRCSPMKGHSHVYWYRQLPEEGLKFMVYLQKENIIDESGMPKERFSAEFPKEGPSILRIQQVVRGDSAAYFCASSPMGQSSGNTIYFGEGSWLTVV.

V is TRBV20-1 and J is TRBJ2-3, with 8 bases lining up with TRBD2. The CDR3 covers 16 residues. Looked up from germline, CDR1 is DFQATT and CDR2 is SNEGSKA (reference sequence). Trimming took 3 bases from V and 6 from J; bases not matched to a gene: 14. The CDR3 protein is CSASPLDGRARDTQYF. For the CDR3, the DNA is TGCAGTGCTAGTCCCCTGGACGGGAGGGCTAGGGATACGCAGTATTTT.

In DNA form, the CDR3 reads TGTGCCAGCAGTTTCGGCCGAAACGGGGAAAAACTGTTTTTT. This encodes CASSFGRNGEKLFF. The chain joins TRBV28 to TRBJ1-4; no clear D gene. The CDR3 covers 14 residues. Deletions cut 3 bases from V and 8 bases from J, with 13 bases between. Germline CDR1 and CDR2: MDHEN and SYDVKM.

This clone was detected a few times. The chain couples TRBV18 to TRBJ2-5, with 12 bases lining up with TRBD1. The V gene's germline CDR1 is KGHSH and CDR2 LQKENI. Losses at the gene ends were 4 bases for V and 5 bases for J; bases not matched to a gene: 8. There are 16 residues in the CDR3. CDR3 sequence reads: CASSRQRDRGPETQYF. The CDR3 DNA reads as TGTGCCAGCTCACGCCAAAGGGACAGGGGGCCTGAGACCCAGTACTTC.

This clone occurred once. V is TRBV13 and J is TRBJ2-5, with 12 nucleotides matching TRBD2. V was pared by 6 bases and J by 5 bases, with 7 bases of the junction left unmatched. CDR1 is PRHDT, CDR2 FYEKMQ, per germline (reference sequence). There are 15 residues in the CDR3. CDR3 sequence reads: CASSPSGGARETQYF. The CDR3, as DNA: TGTGCCAGCAGTCCTAGCGGGGGGGCCCGGGAGACCCAGTACTTC.

V is TRBV7-9 and J is TRBJ1-3; D gene unclear. The germline CDR1 and CDR2 sequences are SEHNR and FQNEAQ (reference sequence). Trimming removed 5 bases from V and 7 bases from J, with 9 bases in between. CDR3 length: 12 amino acids. CDR3 sequence (DNA): TGTGCCAGCAGCCTCCCGGGGAACACCATATATTTT. Encoded protein: CASSLPGNTIYF. Using reference TRBV7-9 and TRBJ1-3 for the parts outside the CDR3, the full variable domain is DTGVSQNPRHKITKRGQNVTFRCDPISEHNRLYWYRQTLGQGPEFLTYFQNEAQLEKSRLLSDRFSAERPKGSFSTLEIQRTEQGDSAMYLCASSLPGNTIYFGEGSWLTVV.

This clone appeared a single time. V and J are TRBV4-3 and TRBJ2-1; weak D call: TRBD1 (5 bases). Germline-derived CDR1 and CDR2 are LGHNA and YSLEER. The CDR3 has 19 residues. V lost 2 bases, J lost 2 bases, and 22 bases lay in between. The CDR3 here is CASSQYPEVGPRAYNEQFF. CDR3 bases: TGCGCCAGCAGCCAATACCCAGAGGTGGGGCCCCGTGCCTACAATGAGCAGTTCTTC.

The table lists this clone with a few counts. J is TRBJ2-7 and V is TRBV28; D gene ambiguous. Germline V gives CDR1 MDHEN, CDR2 SYDVKM. The CDR3 extends over 11 amino acids. The V end lost 3 bases, the J end lost 3 bases, and 3 bases lay between the germline ends. This CDR3 reads CASSFIYEQYF. In DNA form, the CDR3 reads TGTGCCAGCAGTTTCATCTACGAGCAGTACTTC.

The chain combines TRBV27 with TRBJ2-3; D ambiguous. Germline CDR1 is MNHEY and CDR2 is SMNVEV (reference sequence). Trimming took off 3 bases at V and 6 bases at J, with 13 bases between the two ends. The CDR3 loop spans 14 amino acids. CDR3 in DNA: TGTGCCAGCAGTTTGACGGAAACGACTGATACGCAGTATTTT. This translates into CASSLTETTDTQYF.

The chain combines TRBV7-9 with TRBJ1-4; D remains unclear. V lost 4 bases and J lost 8, with 14 bases in between. This CDR3 has 14 amino acids. Germline V gives CDR1 SEHNR, CDR2 FQNEAQ (reference sequence). CDR3 bases: TGTGCCAGCAGCTCTATGGAGAGAGGGGAAAAACTGTTTTTT. Protein product: CASSSMERGEKLFF.

The chain has TRBV7-3 and TRBJ2-5, with a possible D match to TRBD2 (6 bases). The germline CDR1 and CDR2 sequences are SGHTA and FQGTGA. V gave up 5 bases and J gave up 2 bases, with 9 bases separating them. The CDR3 is 13 amino acids. CDR3 in amino acids: CASSRDWQETQYF. CDR3 DNA: TGTGCCAGCAGCCGGGACTGGCAAGAGACCCAGTACTTC.

The rearrangement uses TRBV28 and TRBJ1-5, with 8 bases identical to TRBD1. Trimming removed 5 bases from V and 2 bases from J; junction bases left unmatched: 8. Germline V CDR1 and CDR2: MDHEN, SYDVKM. CDR3 length: 16 amino acids. The CDR3 DNA reads TGTGCCAGCAGTGAAACAGGGGGTGATGGCAATCAGCCCCAGCATTTT. Amino acids: CASSETGGDGNQPQHF.

This clone came up a few times. This chain links TRBV2 with TRBJ1-5; 10 bases agree with TRBD1. CDR1 is SNHLY and CDR2 is FYNNEI in the germline V gene. This CDR3 is built from 14 residues. V trimming: 5 bases; J trimming: 6 bases; junction bases outside the gene matches: 4. The CDR3 here is CASSWDRGVQPQHF. CDR3 DNA sequence: TGTGCCAGCAGTTGGGACAGGGGAGTTCAGCCCCAGCATTTT.

The genes are TRBV27 and TRBJ1-2, with 7 bases identical to TRBD1. The V and J ends lost 5 bases and 6 bases, in that order; junction bases with no gene match: 6. Germline V gene sequence: CDR1 MNHEY, CDR2 SMNVEV (reference sequence). CDR3 length equals 13 residues. CDR3 bases: TGTGCCAGCAGTCCCACAGGGGTTAATGGCTACACCTTC. Translated: CASSPTGVNGYTF.

The V gene is TRBV11-2, the J gene TRBJ2-5, with a weak D call TRBD2 (6 bases). The germline CDR1 and CDR2 sequences are SGHAT and FQNNGV. The CDR3 loop spans 18 amino acids. V was shortened by 1 base and J by 1 base, with 19 bases between the two germline ends. CDR3 coding DNA: TGTGCCAGCAGCTTAGGTGGTGCGGGGACCCGGCCCCAAGAGACCCAGTACTTC. Residues: CASSLGGAGTRPQETQYF.

This clone was seen just once. This rearrangement joins TRBV5-5 to TRBJ1-2; D perhaps matches TRBD1 (6 bases). V lost 4 bases, J lost 8 bases, and 18 bases lay in between. CDR3 length equals 14 residues. Germline V lookup: CDR1 SGHKS, CDR2 YYEKEE (reference sequence). The CDR3 is CASSVPTGPGGYTF. For the CDR3, the DNA is TGTGCCAGCAGCGTCCCGACAGGTCCGGGGGGCTACACCTTC.

The rearrangement uses TRBV14 and TRBJ1-1, with 8 nucleotides matching TRBD1. The V and J ends lost 1 base and 0 bases, in that order; junction bases with no gene match: 16. The CDR3 spans 20 residues. CDR1 is SGHDN, CDR2 FVKESK, per germline. As DNA, the CDR3 is TGTGCCAGCAGCCAAGTTCGCGGCGGACAGGGCCCGAGAGTGAACACTGAAGCTTTCTTT. Protein sequence: CASSQVRGGQGPRVNTEAFF.

This chain links TRBV6-5 with TRBJ1-1, with 9 bases matching TRBD1. There are 14 residues in the CDR3. The germline V gene has CDR1 MNHEY and CDR2 SVGAGI. J was trimmed by 6 bases and V by 7 bases; bases with no gene match: 9. CDR3 protein: CASIPGQGYSEAFF. In nucleotides, the CDR3 is TGTGCCAGCATTCCGGGACAGGGTTACTCTGAAGCTTTCTTT.

This clone has only one observation. The rearrangement uses TRBV29-1 and TRBJ1-1; D unresolved. The V end was cut by 5 bases, the J end by 0 bases, with 10 bases between. This CDR3 is built from 13 residues. Germline lookup yields CDR1 SQVTM and CDR2 ANQGSEA. This CDR3 is CSVFRKMNTEAFF. The DNA of the CDR3 is TGCAGCGTTTTCAGGAAGATGAACACTGAAGCTTTCTTT.

The V gene is TRBV5-6, the J gene TRBJ2-1; D not resolved. The CDR3 runs 14 residues. CDR1 is SGHDT and CDR2 is YYEEEE in the germline V gene. With 0 bases removed from V and 4 bases from J, the gap between germline ends came to 8 bases. The CDR3 reads CASSLERRYNEQFF. The CDR3, as DNA: TGTGCCAGCAGCTTGGAAAGGAGATACAATGAGCAGTTCTTC.

The chain employs TRBV6-1 and TRBJ1-1; no firm D call. The CDR3 has 16 residues. With 0 bases removed from V and 1 base from J, the gap between germline ends came to 12 bases. Germline V gene data show CDR1 as MNHNS and CDR2 as SASEGT. The CDR3 protein is CASSEATRFRNTEAFF. CDR3 bases: TGTGCCAGCAGTGAAGCAACTCGATTTAGGAACACTGAAGCTTTCTTT.

The genes are TRBV9 and TRBJ1-1, with 7 nucleotides matching TRBD1. The V gene's germline CDR1 is SGDLS and CDR2 YYNGEE. The CDR3 consists of 15 residues. Germline trimming cut 0 bases from V and 7 bases from J; bases unmatched to any gene: 9. The CDR3 coding sequence is TGTGCCAGCAGCGTAGCGGGGACAGTGTATAGTGAAGCTTTCTTT. Translation gives CASSVAGTVYSEAFF.